Following are 3 T cell receptor beta chains from one sample sequenced in a study of CD8 T cells in ankylosing spondylitis. TCRdb reprocessed the 5' RACE reads via MiXCR and lists one record per CDR3 protein. The repertoire holds about 230,000 distinct CDR3 sequences, with over 7% as singletons. The sample taken for sequencing was blood, either unsorted or a sorted T cell fraction (not recorded which). The receptors derive from a female donor with ankylosing spondylitis or in good health (not recorded which).

This clonotype was picked up many times. The V and J genes are TRBV5-1 and TRBJ1-1; TRBD1 matches 8 bases. This CDR3 is 15 amino acids long. Trimming at V came to 3 bases and at J to 3 bases, leaving 7 bases not matched to a gene. Germline CDR1 and CDR2: SGHRS and YFSETQ. The CDR3 here is CASSSGQVVYTEAFF. The CDR3 nucleotides are TGCGCCAGCAGCTCGGGACAGGTGGTGTACACTGAAGCTTTCTTT. Combining the CDR3 with reference TRBV5-1 and TRBJ1-1 gives the whole variable domain KAGVTQTPRYLIKTRGQQVTLSCSPISGHRSVSWYQQTPGQGLQFLFEYFSETQRNKGNFPGRFSGRQFSNSRSEMNVSTLELGDSALYLCASSSGQVVYTEAFFGQGTRLTVV.

This clonotype was counted ten times or more. The chain combines TRBV20-1 with TRBJ2-7; D not resolved. Germline CDR1 is DFQATT and CDR2 is SNEGSKA (reference sequence). Between the trimmed V and J ends, which lost 3 bases and 3 bases, there was a span of 9 bases. This CDR3 spans 12 amino acids. The chain's CDR3 is CSASGPNYEQYF. CDR3 DNA sequence: TGCAGTGCTAGTGGGCCGAACTACGAGCAGTACTTC.

This clonotype was counted at least ten times. This rearrangement joins TRBV5-6 to TRBJ1-4, with D perhaps matching TRBD1 (6 bases). CDR1 SGHDT and CDR2 YYEEEE come from the germline V gene. V lost 3 bases and J lost 7, with 13 bases in between. This CDR3 is 14 amino acids long. The CDR3 DNA follows: TGTGCCAGCAGCTACCTGACAGGATCTGAAAAACTGTTTTTT. Its protein is CASSYLTGSEKLFF.